Below, 18 T cell receptor beta chains from the same sample are listed, as sequenced in a study of radiotherapy plus CTLA-4 blockade in lung cancer. Clones were read by immunoSEQ multiplex PCR, and TCRdb kept only the in-frame ones, dropping some. Of about 43,000 clones listed, around 70% are singletons. The source was peripheral blood, collected from a patient treated with radiotherapy plus ipilimumab. The receptors originated from a human donor with non-small cell lung cancer who had a partial response to radiotherapy plus ipilimumab.

The chain is built from TRBV4-3 and TRBJ2-3; 8 bases are a match to TRBD2. J was trimmed by 4 bases and V by 4 bases; bases with no gene match: 7. CDR1 LGHNA and CDR2 YSLEER come from the germline V gene. The CDR3 covers 15 residues. The CDR3 DNA sequence: TGCGCCAGCAGCCCACAGCGGGGGTGGGCAGATACGCAGTATTTT. Its translation: CASSPQRGWADTQYF.

This clone appeared a single time. The J gene is TRBJ2-1, the V gene TRBV11-2; possibly TRBD2 for D (5 bases). The CDR3 has 15 amino acids. V was trimmed by 0 bases and J by 1 base, leaving 7 bases between them. Germline V gene data show CDR1 as SGHAT and CDR2 as FQNNGV. CDR3 nucleotide sequence: TGTGCCAGCAGCTTAGACGGGGATTCCTACAATGAGCAGTTCTTC. Translated, it gives CASSLDGDSYNEQFF.

The chain carries TRBV11-2 and TRBJ1-4, with D possibly being TRBD1 (5 bases). V was shortened by 4 bases and J by 2 bases, with 11 bases between the two germline ends. This CDR3 is built from 15 residues. The germline CDR1 and CDR2 sequences are SGHAT and FQNNGV. The CDR3 DNA sequence: TGTGCCAGCAGCTCCCAGGGCTTCACTAATGAAAAACTGTTTTTT. Amino acids: CASSSQGFTNEKLFF.

This clone has more than one count but fewer than ten. The gene calls are TRBV7-9 and TRBJ1-4; TRBD1 might be the D (5 bases). CDR1 and CDR2 (germline): SEHNR, FQNEAQ (reference sequence). The CDR3 sequence is 17 residues long. Trimming stripped 0 bases from V and 3 bases from J, with 14 bases between. The CDR3 nucleotides read TGTGCCAGCAGCTTAGCCTCATCTTCGGGGGCTAATGAAAAACTGTTTTTT. Translating gives CASSLASSSGANEKLFF.

J is TRBJ2-6 and V is TRBV11-2; maybe TRBD2 (6 bases). Germline-derived CDR1 and CDR2 are SGHAT and FQNNGV. The CDR3 has 16 amino acids. V dropped 4 bases and J dropped 3 bases, with 13 bases sitting between them. The CDR3 DNA reads TGTGCCAGCAGCTCTCAACGGGGGATTGGGGCCAACGTCCTGACTTTC. It codes for CASSSQRGIGANVLTF.

This clone was seen a few times. The chain links TRBV19 to TRBJ1-1; D remains unclear. The CDR3 has 13 amino acids. V lost 8 bases and J 6 bases, leaving 16 bases between the germline ends. Germline CDR1 reads LNHDA; CDR2 reads SQIVND (reference sequence). DNA for the CDR3: TGTGCCAGTCGGAGGCAGGAATACGCTGAAGCTTTCTTT. Translated, it gives CASRRQEYAEAFF.

This chain links TRBV2 with TRBJ1-4, with 7 bases fitting TRBD1. The CDR3 loop spans 14 amino acids. The V and J ends lost 6 bases and 5 bases, in that order; junction bases with no gene match: 6. The V gene's germline CDR1 is SNHLY and CDR2 FYNNEI. This chain's CDR3 is CASREDRLNEKLFF. The DNA for the CDR3 is TGTGCCAGCAGGGAGGACAGGCTGAATGAAAAACTGTTTTTT.

This clone was detected once. The chain recombines TRBV7-2 with TRBJ1-1; 10 bases align to TRBD1. CDR1 and CDR2 from the germline V gene are SGHTA and FQGNSA. V was pared by 4 bases and J by 4 bases, with 9 bases of the junction left unmatched. This CDR3 comprises 16 residues. The DNA of the CDR3 is TGTGCCAGCAGCTCTATGGTGGGACAGGGGATCACTGAAGCTTTCTTT. Translating it yields CASSSMVGQGITEAFF. Complete variable domain (other parts from reference TRBV7-2 and TRBJ1-1): GAGVSQSPSNKVTEKGKDVELRCDPISGHTALYWYRQSLGQGLEFLIYFQGNSAPDKSGLPSDRFSAERTGGSVSTLTIQRTQQEDSAVYLCASSSMVGQGITEAFFGQGTRLTVV.

This clone has a handful of counts. This chain connects TRBV6-6 to TRBJ1-6; 7 bases fit TRBD1. This CDR3 comprises 16 residues. CDR1 is MNHNY, CDR2 SVGAGI, per germline (reference sequence). Unmatched junction bases numbered 12, after V lost 7 bases and J lost 6 bases. The CDR3, as DNA: TGTGCCAGCAAAACCGGAGGGGGCTCGGTTAATTCACCCCTCCACTTT. Protein sequence: CASKTGGGSVNSPLHF.

The V and J genes are TRBV6-5 and TRBJ2-7; 9 bases are shared with TRBD1. Trimming removed 5 bases from V and 5 bases from J; junction bases left unmatched: 10. This CDR3 spans 15 amino acids. Per the germline V gene, CDR1 is MNHEY and CDR2 is SVGAGI. CDR3 bases: TGTGCCAGCAGTCCCGGGGACAGGGTCCCCCACGAGCAGTACTTC. It is translated as CASSPGDRVPHEQYF.

V is TRBV4-1 and J is TRBJ2-1, with 7 bases that match TRBD1. The V gene end was trimmed by 0 bases and the J gene end by 4 bases; junction bases not matched to a gene: 6. Germline values: CDR1 MGHRA, CDR2 YSYEKL. The CDR3 contains 16 residues. CDR3 residues: CASSQDWTGEYNEQFF. CDR3 DNA sequence: TGCGCCAGCAGCCAAGATTGGACAGGAGAGTACAATGAGCAGTTCTTC.

In this sample, this clone turned up once. The chain couples TRBV6-6 to TRBJ2-7; TRBD2 agrees at 8 bases. V was clipped by 5 bases and J by 2 bases; unmatched bases: 8. Looked up from germline, CDR1 is MNHNY and CDR2 is SVGAGI (reference sequence). The CDR3 spans 15 residues. The CDR3 reads CASSARLANAYEQYF. The CDR3, as DNA: TGTGCCAGCAGTGCCCGACTAGCGAACGCCTACGAGCAGTACTTC.

This clone came up a few times. The chain joins TRBV7-9 to TRBJ2-7; the match to TRBD1 covers 10 bases. The CDR3 is made up of 14 amino acids. V lost 3 bases and J lost 5; bases outside the gene matches: 4. Germline V gives CDR1 SEHNR, CDR2 FQNEAQ (reference sequence). CDR3 in DNA: TGTGCCAGCAGCTTCGGACAGGGGGGCGACGAGCAGTACTTC. It is translated as CASSFGQGGDEQYF.

This clone was seen repeatedly, ten times or more. This sequence joins TRBV9 and TRBJ2-7; TRBD1 agrees at 7 bases. Germline V gene lookup returns CDR1 SGDLS and CDR2 YYNGEE. The junction had 6 bases not matched to a gene; V was cut back by 2 bases and J by 7 bases. The CDR3 runs to 13 residues. CDR3 in amino acids: CASSVGQDGEQYF. The DNA of the CDR3 is TGTGCCAGCAGCGTCGGACAGGATGGGGAGCAGTACTTC.

In this sample, this clone turned up a few times. This chain links TRBV25-1 with TRBJ1-3, with D possibly matching TRBD1 (6 bases). The germline V gene encodes CDR1 MGHDK and CDR2 SYGVNS. The V end was cut by 3 bases, the J end by 3 bases, with 9 bases between. CDR3 length equals 14 residues. The CDR3 DNA reads as TGTGCCAGCAGTGACAGCAGGGGTGGAAACACCATATATTTT. Translation gives CASSDSRGGNTIYF.

The chain recombines TRBV20-1 with TRBJ2-1; the D gene is possibly TRBD2 (5 bases). The germline gives CDR1 DFQATT, CDR2 SNEGSKA (reference sequence). The V end was cut by 3 bases, the J end by 9 bases, with 9 bases between. The length of the CDR3 is 11 residues. CDR3 coding DNA: TGCAGTGCTAGTTGGCGGGTTGAGCAGTTCTTC. This encodes CSASWRVEQFF.

As regards this clone: Other DNA sequences in the sample encode the same CDR3. The chain combines TRBV7-9 with TRBJ1-2; 10 bases are a match to TRBD1. Per the germline V gene, CDR1 is SEHNR and CDR2 is FQNEAQ (reference sequence). Trimming removed 3 bases from V and 6 bases from J; junction bases left unmatched: 1. CDR3 length equals 13 residues. CDR3 residues: CASSLGQGNGYTF. The DNA of the CDR3 is TGTGCCAGCAGCTTGGGACAGGGGAATGGCTACACCTTC. Supplemented by reference TRBV7-9 and TRBJ1-2, the full variable domain reads DTGVSQNPRHKITKRGQNVTFRCDPISEHNRLYWYRQTLGQGPEFLTYFQNEAQLEKSRLLSDRFSAERPKGSFSTLEIQRTEQGDSAMYLCASSLGQGNGYTFGSGTRLTVV.

In its sample, this clone was seen once. V and J are TRBV29-1 and TRBJ2-2, with D possibly matching TRBD2 (5 bases). There are 14 residues in the CDR3. Deletions cut 4 bases from V and 7 bases from J, with 16 bases between. Germline V gene data show CDR1 as SQVTM and CDR2 as ANQGSEA. The DNA for the CDR3 is TGCAGCGTTGTGGGGAGAGGGAGCAGCGGGGAGCTGTTTTTT. The encoded protein is CSVVGRGSSGELFF.